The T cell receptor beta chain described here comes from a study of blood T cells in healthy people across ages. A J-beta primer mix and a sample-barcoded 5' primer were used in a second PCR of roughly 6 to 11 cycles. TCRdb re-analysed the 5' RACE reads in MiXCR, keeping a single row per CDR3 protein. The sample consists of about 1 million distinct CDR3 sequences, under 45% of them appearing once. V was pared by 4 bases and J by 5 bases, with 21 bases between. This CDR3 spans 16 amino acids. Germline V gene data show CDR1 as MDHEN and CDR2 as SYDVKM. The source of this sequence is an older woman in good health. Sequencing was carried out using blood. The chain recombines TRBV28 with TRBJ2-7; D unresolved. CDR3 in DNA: TGTGCCAGCAGTTCCCTCCGGGCGGAACGGTTGAACGAGCAGTACTTC. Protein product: CASSSLRAERLNEQYF. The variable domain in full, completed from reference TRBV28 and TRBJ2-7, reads DVKVTQSSRYLVKRTGEKVFLECVQDMDHENMFWYRQDPGLGLRLIYFSYDVKMKEKGDIPEGYSVSREKKERFSLILESASTNQTSMYLCASSSLRAERLNEQYFGPGTRLTVT.